A single sample gave rise to the 22 T cell receptor beta chains below, sequenced in a study of T cell repertoires in cytomegalovirus infection. These receptors are not linked to any known antigen. TCRdb analysed the reads with MiXCR anew, one entry per CDR3 protein. The sample consists of fewer than 60,000 distinct CDR3 sequences, 15% to 20% of them appearing once. This sample comprised CD8+ T cells from cultured PBMCs, obtained from culture after CMV antigen stimulation. The receptors were gathered from a human donor in good health (CMV status not recorded). Some clones in this sample may be carry-over from other donors' samples.

The gene calls are TRBV7-9 and TRBJ2-7; no reliable D call. Between the trimmed V and J ends, which lost 5 bases and 6 bases, there was a span of 11 bases. The germline gives CDR1 SEHNR, CDR2 FQNEAQ (reference sequence). The length of the CDR3 is 12 residues. DNA of the CDR3: TGTGCCAGCAGCCCCCACCCGAGCGAGCAGTACTTC. Translating it yields CASSPHPSEQYF.

The gene calls are TRBV28 and TRBJ2-3, with D unclear. Germline V gene lookup returns CDR1 MDHEN and CDR2 SYDVKM. V was cut by 2 bases and J by 2 bases, with 11 bases left in between. CDR3 length equals 15 residues. The CDR3 nucleotides are TGTGCCAGCAGTTTAGGGGATTTTCTCACAGATACGCAGTATTTT. It specifies CASSLGDFLTDTQYF.

The chain couples TRBV12-5 to TRBJ2-3, with 10 bases matching TRBD2. CDR1 and CDR2 (germline): LGHNT, FRNRAP. The trim removed 6 bases at V and 1 base at J, leaving 4 bases unmatched. This CDR3 spans 15 amino acids. The DNA of the CDR3 is TGTGCTAGTGGCCTAGCGGGGGAGCGCACAGATACGCAGTATTTT. Translated: CASGLAGERTDTQYF. Based on the CDR3 plus reference TRBV12-5 and TRBJ2-3, the full variable domain is DARVTQTPRHKVTEMGQEVTMRCQPILGHNTVFWYRQTMMQGLELLAYFRNRAPLDDSGMPKDRFSAEMPDATLATLKIQPSEPRDSAVYFCASGLAGERTDTQYFGPGTRLTVL.

This clonotype was detected only a few times. V usage is TRBV7-2 and J usage is TRBJ2-1; 11 bases align to TRBD2. The CDR3 has 15 amino acids. Trimming at V came to 6 bases and at J to 2 bases, leaving 3 bases not matched to a gene. Germline CDR1 reads SGHTA; CDR2 reads FQGNSA. The CDR3 DNA follows: TGTGCCAGCAGGGTTAGCGGGGGGGCCTACAATGAGCAGTTCTTC. Its translation: CASRVSGGAYNEQFF.

This clonotype came up a few times. V and J are TRBV5-6 and TRBJ1-1; possible D gene TRBD1, 5 bases. With 3 bases removed from V and 1 base from J, the gap between germline ends came to 16 bases. There are 16 residues in the CDR3. Germline V CDR1 and CDR2: SGHDT, YYEEEE. CDR3 in DNA: TGTGCCAGCAGCTGGGGGGGGAAAGGACGGAACACTGAAGCTTTCTTT. Residues: CASSWGGKGRNTEAFF.

The table lists this clonotype with a few counts. This chain connects TRBV6-2 or TRBV6-3 to TRBJ1-6; D may be TRBD1 (6 bases). Germline CDR1 is MNHEY and CDR2 is SVGEGT. The CDR3 runs 15 residues. V dropped 1 base and J dropped 10 bases, with 14 bases sitting between them. The CDR3 sequence is CASSYLSGHRSPLHF. CDR3 DNA: TGTGCCAGCAGTTACTTATCGGGACACCGATCACCCCTCCACTTT.

Only a few counts were recorded for this clonotype. This chain joins TRBV12-3 or TRBV12-4 and TRBJ1-6; maybe TRBD1 (6 bases). The V and J ends lost 5 bases and 9 bases respectively, with 14 bases between them. The CDR3 loop spans 14 amino acids. The CDR3 nucleotides are TGTGCCAGCAGTCGCAGGGGATGGGGTTCACCCCTCCACTTT. Translated, it gives CASSRRGWGSPLHF.

This clonotype was observed a few times. The gene calls are TRBV4-1 and TRBJ2-2, with 7 bases lining up with TRBD1. The CDR3 sequence is 15 residues long. Germline V lookup: CDR1 MGHRA, CDR2 YSYEKL. J was trimmed by 4 bases and V by 5 bases; bases with no gene match: 7. CDR3 nucleotide sequence: TGCGCCAGCAGCGCCCAGACAGGGTTCACCGGGGAGCTGTTTTTT. This encodes CASSAQTGFTGELFF.

The V gene is TRBV6-2 or TRBV6-3, the J gene TRBJ1-5, with 12 bases identical to TRBD1. The germline gives CDR1 MNHEY, CDR2 SVGEGT. V trimming: 6 bases; J trimming: 6 bases; junction bases outside the gene matches: 6. The CDR3 length is 15 residues. CDR3 region: CASSTGQGAFQPQHF. CDR3 nucleotides: TGTGCCAGCAGCACGGGACAGGGGGCATTTCAGCCCCAGCATTTT.

This clonotype was seen only a few times. The rearrangement links TRBV27 to TRBJ2-1; D could derive from TRBD1 or TRBD2 (5 bases each). V lost 2 bases and J lost 5, with 13 bases in between. Germline assignment: CDR1 MNHEY and CDR2 SMNVEV (reference sequence). This CDR3 has 15 residues. CDR3 coding DNA: TGTGCCAGCAGTTTAGGGGCAGCGGCCGACAATGAGCAGTTCTTC. Translation: CASSLGAAADNEQFF.

This clonotype has a single count. The chain carries TRBV7-9 and TRBJ1-5; 9 bases match TRBD1. Trimming removed 5 bases from V and 2 bases from J; junction bases left unmatched: 4. CDR3 length: 15 residues. Germline loops: CDR1 SEHNR, CDR2 FQNEAQ (reference sequence). The CDR3 sequence is CASSAGQGRNQPQHF. The CDR3 region has the DNA TGTGCCAGCAGCGCAGGACAGGGGCGCAATCAGCCCCAGCATTTT.

The chain couples TRBV11-2 to TRBJ2-5; D is perhaps TRBD2 (6 bases). Per germline, CDR1 SGHAT and CDR2 FQNNGV. The CDR3 runs 14 residues. V gave up 1 base and J gave up 4 bases, with 10 bases separating them. CDR3 sequence (DNA): TGTGCCAGCAGCTTAGGGAGTAGCGGAGAGACCCAGTACTTC. Protein: CASSLGSSGETQYF. The whole variable domain, remainder taken from reference TRBV11-2 and TRBJ2-5, is EAGVAQSPRYKIIEKRQSVAFWCNPISGHATLYWYQQILGQGPKLLIQFQNNGVVDDSQLPKDRFSAERLKGVDSTLKIQPAKLEDSAVYLCASSLGSSGETQYFGPGTRLLVL.

This clonotype turned up a few times. The chain has TRBV28 and TRBJ2-3; 10 bases map to TRBD2. V gave up 7 bases and J gave up 3 bases; unmatched junction bases: 10. The CDR3 loop spans 16 amino acids. Germline loops: CDR1 MDHEN, CDR2 SYDVKM. CDR3 sequence: CASINSGGGGTDTQYF. CDR3 sequence (DNA): TGTGCCAGCATTAACAGCGGGGGGGGAGGGACAGATACGCAGTATTTT.

This chain joins TRBV4-2 and TRBJ1-1, with D possibly TRBD1 on 5 matching bases. The CDR3 runs 15 residues. The V end was cut by 1 base, the J end by 5 bases, with 14 bases between. Germline CDR1 is LGHNA and CDR2 is YNFKEQ. In DNA form, the CDR3 reads TGTGCCAGCAGCCAAGCCGACAGCCCGGTGACTGAAGCTTTCTTT. Residues: CASSQADSPVTEAFF.

Details on this clonotype: Mismatch with germline at one junction end may stem from a read error. The chain has TRBV7-9 and TRBJ2-5; TRBD2 aligns across 9 bases. Germline CDR1 is SEHNR and CDR2 is FQNEAQ (reference sequence). The CDR3 sequence is 15 residues long. The CDR3 is CASRLSGGSKETQYF. The CDR3, as DNA: TGTGCCAGCAGACTTAGCGGGGGATCCAAAGAGACCCAGTACTTT. The full variable domain, with the rest looked up from reference TRBV7-9 and TRBJ2-5, is DTGVSQNPRHKITKRGQNVTFRCDPISEHNRLYWYRQTLGQGPEFLTYFQNEAQLEKSRLLSDRFSAERPKGSFSTLEIQRTEQGDSAMYLCASRLSGGSKETQYFGPGTRLLVL.

This clonotype has just a few counts. The chain carries TRBV7-6 and TRBJ2-3; 12 bases align to TRBD2. Germline CDR1 reads SGHVS; CDR2 reads FNYEAQ. CDR3 length equals 17 residues. J was trimmed by 3 bases and V by 0 bases; bases with no gene match: 4. The chain's CDR3 is CASSLAASGGGTDTQYF. CDR3 DNA: TGTGCCAGCAGCTTAGCTGCTAGCGGGGGGGGTACAGATACGCAGTATTTT.

This chain connects TRBV6-1 to TRBJ1-5; no firm D call. Per germline, CDR1 MNHNS and CDR2 SASEGT. There are 16 residues in the CDR3. Trimming left V 6 bases short and J 2 bases short, with 17 bases between. The CDR3 DNA follows: TGTGCCAGCAGCCCGGGAACTCCCGGGGGCAATCAGCCCCAGCATTTT. This codes for CASSPGTPGGNQPQHF.

The CDR3 sequence is CASSQDGNRLNEQFF. The CDR3 DNA reads TGCGCCAGCAGCCAAGATGGGAACAGGTTGAATGAGCAGTTCTTC. V and J are TRBV4-3 and TRBJ2-1, with D possibly matching TRBD1 (5 bases). This CDR3 is 15 amino acids long. The germline V gene has CDR1 LGHNA and CDR2 YSLEER. Trimming took off 0 bases at V and 7 bases at J, with 13 bases between the two ends.

V is TRBV19 and J is TRBJ2-1; 9 positions match TRBD2. CDR1 LNHDA and CDR2 SQIVND come from the germline V gene (reference sequence). The CDR3 spans 17 residues. J gave up 8 bases and V 3 bases, and 14 bases lay outside the gene matches. The CDR3 coding sequence is TGTGCCAGTAGTATTCTCGGTTTAGCGGGGGCCGAGGATGAGCAGTTCTTC. Amino acids: CASSILGLAGAEDEQFF.

The J gene is TRBJ1-5, the V gene TRBV7-6; no reliable D call. CDR1 is SGHVS and CDR2 is FNYEAQ in the germline V gene. V was clipped by 8 bases and J by 1 base, with 9 bases between them. The CDR3 contains 13 residues. CDR3 sequence reads: CASGSRSNQPQHF. The CDR3 region has the DNA TGTGCCAGCGGAAGTAGGAGCAATCAGCCCCAGCATTTT.

This clonotype has a handful of counts. The J gene is TRBJ2-3, the V gene TRBV4-1; no firm D call. Trimming removed 0 bases from V and 2 bases from J, with 9 bases in between. The CDR3 spans 15 residues. The germline V gene encodes CDR1 MGHRA and CDR2 YSYEKL. Written as DNA, the CDR3 is TGCGCCAGCAGCCAAGATCCACAGCCCACAGATACGCAGTATTTT. This encodes CASSQDPQPTDTQYF.

The chain recombines TRBV6-1 with TRBJ1-1, with 7 bases fitting TRBD1. The CDR3 runs 14 residues. V gave up 5 bases and J gave up 6 bases; unmatched junction bases: 9. CDR1 and CDR2 (germline): MNHNS, SASEGT. The CDR3 reads CASSQPTGTSEAFF. As DNA, the CDR3 is TGTGCCAGCAGTCAACCGACAGGGACCTCTGAAGCTTTCTTT.